These T cell receptor beta chains were read from a single sample in a study of blood T cell repertoires in COVID-19. Produced via immunoSEQ multiplex PCR; TCRdb's table is partial and in-frame only. The profile shows approximately 210,000 clones, roughly 88% of them singletons. Sequenced input: peripheral blood. Source of these receptors: a man between 18 and 29 years old with active or convalescent COVID-19. Each CDR3 is given with its conserved first and last residue. D genes are given only for firm matches. The listing skips clone size in some rows; elsewhere it reads once, few, many or a size class.

CDR3nt: TGCGCCAGCGCCTGGGGGCCAAACACTGAAGCTTTCTTT; CDR3aa: CASAWGPNTEAFF; j_gene: TRBJ1-1; d_gene: .; v_gene: TRBV4-1; abundance: .
CDR3nt: TGTGCCAGCAGCTGGACAGGACAAGGCTACACCTTC; CDR3aa: CASSWTGQGYTF; j_gene: TRBJ1-2; d_gene: TRBD1; v_gene: TRBV5-6; abundance: .
CDR3nt: TGTGCTAGTGGTTTGGTAGTAGGGGGGAACACTGAAGCTTTCTTT; CDR3aa: CASGLVVGGNTEAFF; j_gene: TRBJ1-1; d_gene: .; v_gene: TRBV12-5; abundance: .
CDR3nt: TGTGCCAGCAGCTCCCATGAGGGAGGGCCTATATCCTACACCTTC; CDR3aa: CASSSHEGGPISYTF; j_gene: TRBJ1-2; d_gene: .; v_gene: TRBV13; abundance: .
CDR3nt: TGTGCCAGCAGCTTAGTTCTCGGTGTGAACACTGAAGCTTTCTTT; CDR3aa: CASSLVLGVNTEAFF; j_gene: TRBJ1-1; d_gene: .; v_gene: TRBV7-2; abundance: .
CDR3nt: TGCGCCAGCAGCCGAGAGGGACAGGGGCTCACTGAAGCTTTCTTT; CDR3aa: CASSREGQGLTEAFF; j_gene: TRBJ1-1; d_gene: TRBD1; v_gene: TRBV5-1; abundance: once
CDR3nt: TGTGCCACCAGCAGAGATGGCAGGTATAATTCACCCCTCCACTTT; CDR3aa: CATSRDGRYNSPLHF; j_gene: TRBJ1-6; d_gene: .; v_gene: TRBV15; abundance: .
CDR3nt: TGTGCCAGTAGTATTAACCAAGCGAGAAGGTTCTTGGGGGCCCGGTATGAGCAGTTCTTC; CDR3aa: CASSINQARRFLGARYEQFF; j_gene: TRBJ2-1; d_gene: .; v_gene: TRBV19; abundance: once
CDR3nt: TGTGCCAGCAGTTTAAGCAGGGCAGGGACCGGGGAGCTGTTTTTT; CDR3aa: CASSLSRAGTGELFF; j_gene: TRBJ2-2; d_gene: .; v_gene: TRBV28; abundance: .
CDR3nt: TGTGCCAGCAGCCCCCGACAGGCCCCCTCTGGAAACACCATATATTTT; CDR3aa: CASSPRQAPSGNTIYF; j_gene: TRBJ1-3; d_gene: .; v_gene: TRBV9; abundance: .